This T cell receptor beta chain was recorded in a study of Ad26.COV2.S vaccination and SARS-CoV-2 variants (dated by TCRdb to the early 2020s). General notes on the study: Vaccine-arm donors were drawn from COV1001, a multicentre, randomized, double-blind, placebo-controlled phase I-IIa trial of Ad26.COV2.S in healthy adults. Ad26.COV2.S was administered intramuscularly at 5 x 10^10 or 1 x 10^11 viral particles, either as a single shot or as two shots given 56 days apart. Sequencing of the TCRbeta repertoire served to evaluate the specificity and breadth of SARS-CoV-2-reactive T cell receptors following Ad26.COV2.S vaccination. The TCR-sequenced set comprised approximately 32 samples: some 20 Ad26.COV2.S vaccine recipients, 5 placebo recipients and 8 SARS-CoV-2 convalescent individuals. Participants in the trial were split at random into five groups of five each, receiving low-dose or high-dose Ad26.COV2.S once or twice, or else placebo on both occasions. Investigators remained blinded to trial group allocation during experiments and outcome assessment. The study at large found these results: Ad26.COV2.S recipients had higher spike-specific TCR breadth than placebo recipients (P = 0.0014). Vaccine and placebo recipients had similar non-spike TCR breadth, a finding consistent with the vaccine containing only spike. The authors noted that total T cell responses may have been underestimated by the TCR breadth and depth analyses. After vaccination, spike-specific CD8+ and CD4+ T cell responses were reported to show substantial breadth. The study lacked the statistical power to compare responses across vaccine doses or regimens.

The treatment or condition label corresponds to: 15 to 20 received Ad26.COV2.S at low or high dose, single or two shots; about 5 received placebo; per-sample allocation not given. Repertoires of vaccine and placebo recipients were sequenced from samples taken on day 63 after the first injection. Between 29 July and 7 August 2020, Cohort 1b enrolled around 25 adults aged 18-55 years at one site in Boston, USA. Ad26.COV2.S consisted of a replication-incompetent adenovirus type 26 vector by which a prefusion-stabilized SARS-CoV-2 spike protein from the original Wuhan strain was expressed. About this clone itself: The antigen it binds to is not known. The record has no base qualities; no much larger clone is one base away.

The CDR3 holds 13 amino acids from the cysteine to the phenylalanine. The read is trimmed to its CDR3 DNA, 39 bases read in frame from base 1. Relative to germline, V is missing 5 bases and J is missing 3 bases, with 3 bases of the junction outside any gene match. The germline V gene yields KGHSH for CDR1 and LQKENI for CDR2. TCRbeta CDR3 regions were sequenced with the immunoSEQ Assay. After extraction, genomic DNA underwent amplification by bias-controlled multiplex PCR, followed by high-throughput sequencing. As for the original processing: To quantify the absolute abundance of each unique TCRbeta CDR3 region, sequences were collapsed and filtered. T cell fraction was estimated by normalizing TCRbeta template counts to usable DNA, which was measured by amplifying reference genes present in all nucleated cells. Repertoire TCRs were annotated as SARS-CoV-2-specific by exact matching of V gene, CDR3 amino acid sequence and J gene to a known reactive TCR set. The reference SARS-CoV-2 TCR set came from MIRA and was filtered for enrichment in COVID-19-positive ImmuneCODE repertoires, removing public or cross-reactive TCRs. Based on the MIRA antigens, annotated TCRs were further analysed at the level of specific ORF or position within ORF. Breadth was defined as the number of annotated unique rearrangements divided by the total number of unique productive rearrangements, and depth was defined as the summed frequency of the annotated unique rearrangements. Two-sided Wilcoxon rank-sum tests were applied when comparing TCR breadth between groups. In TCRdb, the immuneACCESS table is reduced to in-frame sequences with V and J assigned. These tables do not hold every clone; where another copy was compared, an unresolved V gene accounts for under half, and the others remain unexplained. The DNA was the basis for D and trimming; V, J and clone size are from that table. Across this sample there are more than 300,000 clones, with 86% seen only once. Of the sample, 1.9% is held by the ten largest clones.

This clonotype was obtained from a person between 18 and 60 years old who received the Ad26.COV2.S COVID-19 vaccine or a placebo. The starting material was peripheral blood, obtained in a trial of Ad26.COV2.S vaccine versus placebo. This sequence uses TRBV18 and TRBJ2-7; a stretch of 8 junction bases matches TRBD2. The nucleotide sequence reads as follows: TGTGCCAGCTCATATAGCGGGGACTACGAGCAGTACTTC. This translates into CASSYSGDYEQYF.